This T cell receptor beta chain comes out of a study of identical twins. This clonotype was recorded many times. The J segment lost 2 bases and the V segment lost 4 bases, leaving 4 bases of the junction unmatched. This CDR3 spans 14 amino acids. Looked up from germline, CDR1 is SQVTM and CDR2 is ANQGSEA. Using its own MiXCR run on the 5' RACE reads, TCRdb lists one record per CDR3 protein. The repertoire includes approximately 410,000 distinct CDR3 sequences, around 18% of them detected once, and more than 10% sits in the top ten. This chain joins TRBV29-1 and TRBJ2-7; 11 nucleotides agree with TRBD2. The sample comprised naive T cells sorted from blood. The TCR comes from a man aged 45-65 years in good health. CDR3 residues: CSVVSGRGAYEQYF. DNA of the CDR3: TGCAGCGTTGTTAGCGGGAGGGGGGCCTACGAGCAGTACTTC.